This T cell receptor beta chain appears in the sequencing data of a study of radiotherapy plus CTLA-4 blockade in lung cancer. Study-wide background: Across the patients, objective responses occurred in about 19%, and disease control in around 31%.

The study's findings and limits: Radiotherapy with ipilimumab was followed by blood expansion of tumor-derived clones.

Libraries were prepared by immunoSEQ multiplex PCR; TCRdb keeps only in-frame clonotypes and omits some of them. The sample includes roughly 60,000 clones, more than 70% of them seen just once. Germline assignment: CDR1 LNHDA and CDR2 SQIVND (reference sequence). The CDR3 loop spans 14 amino acids. Enrolled patients, whose metastatic non-small-cell lung cancer was chemo-refractory, received focal radiation plus CTLA-4 blockade with ipilimumab. On this clone: Its antigen is unknown.

The material was peripheral blood, obtained from a patient treated with radiotherapy plus ipilimumab. The clonotype originates from a human donor with non-small cell lung cancer who had a complete response to radiotherapy plus ipilimumab. V and J are TRBV19 and TRBJ2-5, with D maybe TRBD1 (5 bases). The tail of the sequence fits TRBJ2-7 better, so the J call may be wrong. CDR3 amino acids: CASSMVGASYEQYF. The CDR3 DNA reads as TGTGCCAGTAGTATGGTAGGGGCTTCCTACGAGCAGTACTTC.